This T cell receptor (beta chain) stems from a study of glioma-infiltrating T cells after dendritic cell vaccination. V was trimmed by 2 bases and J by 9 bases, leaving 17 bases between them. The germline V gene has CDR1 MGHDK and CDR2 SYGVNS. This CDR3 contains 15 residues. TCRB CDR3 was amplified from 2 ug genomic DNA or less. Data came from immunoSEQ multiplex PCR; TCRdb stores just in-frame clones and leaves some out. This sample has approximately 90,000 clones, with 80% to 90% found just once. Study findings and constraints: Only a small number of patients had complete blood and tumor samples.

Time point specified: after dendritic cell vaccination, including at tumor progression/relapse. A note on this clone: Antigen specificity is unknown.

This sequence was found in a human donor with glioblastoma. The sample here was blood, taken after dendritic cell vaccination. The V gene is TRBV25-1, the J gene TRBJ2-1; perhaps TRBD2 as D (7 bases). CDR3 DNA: TGTGCCAGCAGTGAAACGGGACACTCGGGAGGTGAGCAGTTCTTC. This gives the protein CASSETGHSGGEQFF.